The clone carrying this T cell receptor beta chain was observed a handful of times. What it binds is not known. The sample comes from a study of cytomegalovirus exposure and HLA in healthy donors. Study-wide results and caveats: With high specificity and sensitivity, the classifier reportedly diagnosed cytomegalovirus status. In an earlier analysis, in approximately 570 donors, most V segments appeared productive either ~90% or ~30% of the time. TCR beta V- and J-gene trimming, according to a later analysis, was linked to a missense DCLRE1C variant.

The CDR3 contains 14 residues. V lost 5 bases, J lost 9 bases, and 19 bases lay in between. The germline V gene has CDR1 ENHRY and CDR2 SYGVKD. The PCR was carried out with 60 Vbeta primers and 13 Jbeta primers. Only in-frame clones appear in the TCRdb table, and some are missing; sequencing was by immunoSEQ multiplex PCR. The sample shows about 63,000 clones, almost 75% of them seen only once. The sequencing sample was made of PBMCs. This receptor was obtained from a man aged 50 to 59 in good health and CMV-seronegative. This rearrangement joins TRBV10-3 to TRBJ1-2; D might be TRBD1 (6 bases). Here the CDR3 DNA reads TGTGCCATCAGTAAACAGGGTGCTCCGGGGAGCTACACCTTC. Translating gives CAISKQGAPGSYTF.